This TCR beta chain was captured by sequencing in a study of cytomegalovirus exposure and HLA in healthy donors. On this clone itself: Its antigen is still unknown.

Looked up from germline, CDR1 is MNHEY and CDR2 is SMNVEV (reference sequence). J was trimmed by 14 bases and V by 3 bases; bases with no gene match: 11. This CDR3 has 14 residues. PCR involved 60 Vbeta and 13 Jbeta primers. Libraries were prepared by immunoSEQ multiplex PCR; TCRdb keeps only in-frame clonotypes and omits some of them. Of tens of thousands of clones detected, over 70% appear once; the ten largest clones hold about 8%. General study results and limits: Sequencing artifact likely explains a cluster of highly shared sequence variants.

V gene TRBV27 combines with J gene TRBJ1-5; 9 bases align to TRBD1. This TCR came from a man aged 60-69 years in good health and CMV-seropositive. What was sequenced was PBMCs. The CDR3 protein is CASSFRDRAQGEHF. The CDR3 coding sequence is TGTGCCAGCAGTTTCCGGGACAGGGCCCAGGGTGAGCATTTT.